The 28 T cell receptor beta chains reported below all come from one sample, sequenced in a study of cytomegalovirus exposure and HLA in healthy donors. With 60 Vbeta and 13 Jbeta primers, the PCR was carried out. Method: immunoSEQ multiplex PCR; TCRdb's copy keeps in-frame clones and lacks some. The sample carries some 140,000 clones, under 85% recorded once. Sequenced input: PBMCs. The receptors come from a man between 18 and 29 years old in good health and CMV-seronegative.

The rearrangement uses TRBV19 and TRBJ1-1; D is unclear. V was cut by 10 bases and J by 1 base, with 13 bases left in between. From germline, CDR1 is LNHDA and CDR2 SQIVND (reference sequence). This CDR3 is built from 13 residues. This CDR3 reads CATSTKRNTEAFF. The CDR3 DNA follows: TGTGCCACTAGCACTAAAAGGAACACTGAAGCTTTCTTT.

The V call is TRBV27, the J call TRBJ2-4; 9 bases map to TRBD1. V was pared by 6 bases and J by 3 bases, with 12 bases of the junction left unmatched. Per germline, CDR1 MNHEY and CDR2 SMNVEV (reference sequence). The CDR3 consists of 17 residues. The CDR3 loop reads CASRPWTGDIGKNIQYF. The CDR3 nucleotides read TGTGCCAGCAGGCCGTGGACAGGGGACATTGGCAAAAACATTCAGTACTTC.

The chain links TRBV29-1 to TRBJ2-2; D perhaps matches TRBD1 (6 bases). CDR3 size: 12 residues. CDR1 is SQVTM and CDR2 is ANQGSEA in the germline V gene. CDR3 nucleotides: TGCATCTTAAGGGGGTCTCCCGGGGAGCTGTTTTTT. The encoded protein is CILRGSPGELFF.

The chain combines TRBV5-1 with TRBJ1-3; D call uncertain. Germline-derived CDR1 and CDR2 are SGHRS and YFSETQ. CDR3 length equals 11 residues. The ends were cut back, 5 bases at V and 4 bases at J, with 4 bases in the middle. CDR3 residues: CASSSGNTIYF. CDR3 coding DNA: TGCGCCAGCAGTAGCGGAAACACCATATATTTT.

The V gene is TRBV10-2, the J gene TRBJ2-7, with TRBD1 matching 7 bases. The trim removed 6 bases at V and 7 bases at J, leaving 15 bases unmatched. CDR3 length equals 15 residues. Germline assignment: CDR1 WSHSY and CDR2 SAAADI. The CDR3 bases are TGCGCCAGCAGGCTGGGGACAGACAGCTCAGGGGAGCAGTACTTC. Its protein product is CASRLGTDSSGEQYF.

This sequence joins TRBV5-6 and TRBJ1-6; the D is unclear. V was pared by 4 bases and J by 10 bases, with 15 bases between. This CDR3 spans 14 amino acids. CDR1 SGHDT and CDR2 YYEEEE come from the germline V gene. CDR3 DNA sequence: TGTGCCAGCAGCCTCCCTCTAGAAAGGTCACCCCTCCACTTT. It yields the protein CASSLPLERSPLHF.

The rearrangement links TRBV14 to TRBJ2-2; weak D call: TRBD1 (5 bases). CDR1 is SGHDN and CDR2 is FVKESK in the germline V gene. Deletions cut 3 bases from V and 8 bases from J, with 10 bases between. This CDR3 has 13 amino acids. The CDR3 here is CASSHRVRGELFF. The DNA of the CDR3 is TGTGCCAGCAGCCACAGGGTCCGGGGGGAGCTGTTTTTT.

The chain links TRBV27 to TRBJ1-3; no clear D gene. The V and J ends lost 3 bases and 5 bases respectively, with 14 bases between them. Per germline, CDR1 MNHEY and CDR2 SMNVEV (reference sequence). The CDR3 spans 15 residues. In DNA form, the CDR3 reads TGTGCCAGCAGTTTGGTTCCCCCGGGGAGAAACACCATATATTTT. This encodes CASSLVPPGRNTIYF.

The chain carries TRBV5-1 and TRBJ2-4; 7 bases map to TRBD1. The germline CDR1 and CDR2 sequences are SGHRS and YFSETQ. V dropped 3 bases and J dropped 1; count of bases not matched to a gene: 4. This CDR3 is 15 amino acids long. The CDR3: CASSSKQGAKNIQYF. The CDR3 DNA reads TGCGCCAGCAGCTCTAAACAGGGGGCCAAAAACATTCAGTACTTC.

The V gene is TRBV6-6, the J gene TRBJ2-6, with no clear D. Germline loops: CDR1 MNHNY, CDR2 SVGAGI (reference sequence). The CDR3 runs to 15 residues. Trimming cost V 0 bases and J 1 base, with 4 bases left between them. The CDR3 loop is CASSYSTSGANVLTF. For the CDR3, the DNA is TGTGCCAGCAGTTACTCGACTTCTGGGGCCAACGTCCTGACTTTC.

The rearrangement uses TRBV7-9 and TRBJ1-1; 8 bases agree with TRBD1. Germline lookup yields CDR1 SEHNR and CDR2 FQNEAQ (reference sequence). J lost 5 bases, V lost 5 bases, and 13 bases had no gene match. The CDR3 contains 16 residues. This CDR3 is CASSPQGAVGWTEAFF. CDR3 bases: TGTGCCAGCAGCCCCCAGGGGGCGGTGGGTTGGACTGAAGCTTTCTTT.

This chain uses TRBV4-2 with TRBJ2-1; 7 bases match TRBD2. Germline CDR1 reads LGHNA; CDR2 reads YNFKEQ. The CDR3 totals 16 residues. The trim removed 0 bases at V and 10 bases at J, leaving 12 bases unmatched. CDR3 sequence: CASSQESAGVVIEQFF. CDR3 nucleotide sequence: TGTGCCAGCAGCCAAGAATCGGCGGGGGTAGTGATAGAGCAGTTCTTC.

The CDR3 DNA follows: TGTGCCAGCAGCGTAGCTGAGGGCTCTGGAAACACCATATATTTT. Its translation is CASSVAEGSGNTIYF. The chain joins TRBV9 to TRBJ1-3; D uncertain. Trimming cost V 0 bases and J 0 bases, with 7 bases left between them. Germline CDR1 SGDLS, CDR2 YYNGEE. The CDR3 has 15 amino acids.

The gene calls are TRBV19 and TRBJ2-3; D is perhaps TRBD2 (6 bases). The CDR3 extends over 14 amino acids. Germline CDR1 is LNHDA and CDR2 is SQIVND (reference sequence). V dropped 3 bases and J dropped 2 bases, with 9 bases sitting between them. The CDR3, as DNA: TGTGCCAGTAGTATCGGAGGGGTCACAGATACGCAGTATTTT. Translation: CASSIGGVTDTQYF.

V gene TRBV6-1 combines with J gene TRBJ2-3, with D hard to call. The V gene's germline CDR1 is MNHNS and CDR2 SASEGT. The CDR3 has 14 residues. V lost 7 bases and J lost 2, with 13 bases in between. The CDR3 loop is CASTGTFLTDTQYF. The CDR3 DNA reads as TGTGCCAGCACTGGTACTTTCCTCACAGATACGCAGTATTTT.

A remark on this clone: The same CDR3 arises from other DNA sequences in this sample as well. The genes are TRBV30 and TRBJ1-6; D might be TRBD1 (5 bases). The CDR3 runs to 16 residues. CDR1 is GTSNPN, CDR2 SVGIG, per germline (reference sequence). Trimming took off 3 bases at V and 0 bases at J, with 12 bases between the two ends. The CDR3 here is CAWRSPGNSYNSPLHF. In DNA form, the CDR3 reads TGTGCCTGGAGATCCCCAGGGAACTCCTATAATTCACCCCTCCACTTT.

This clone was counted once. This chain uses TRBV30 with TRBJ2-1; TRBD1 might be the D (6 bases). Germline V gene lookup returns CDR1 GTSNPN and CDR2 SVGIG (reference sequence). The CDR3 contains 13 residues. Deletions cut 1 base from V and 8 bases from J, with 12 bases between. CDR3 in amino acids: CAWSEGDSHEQFF. The CDR3 nucleotides are TGTGCCTGGAGTGAGGGGGATTCGCATGAGCAGTTCTTC. Full variable domain (outside the CDR3, taken from reference TRBV30 and TRBJ2-1): SQTIHQWPATLVQPVGSPLSLECTVEGTSNPNLYWYRQAAGRGLQLLFYSVGIGQISSEVPQNLSASRPQDRQFILSSKKLLLSDSGFYLCAWSEGDSHEQFFGPGTRLTVL.

This clone was recorded only once. CDR3 DNA sequence: TGTGCCAGCAGCACCCCGACAGGGCCCCGCGGGGAGCTGTTTTTT. Its translation is CASSTPTGPRGELFF. This chain connects TRBV11-2 to TRBJ2-2; 7 bases match TRBD1. This CDR3 is 15 amino acids long. V dropped 5 bases and J dropped 7; count of bases not matched to a gene: 10. CDR1 and CDR2 from the germline V gene are SGHAT and FQNNGV.

J is TRBJ1-3 and V is TRBV19; D call uncertain. Germline loops: CDR1 LNHDA, CDR2 SQIVND (reference sequence). The CDR3 extends over 15 amino acids. Trimming took 5 bases from V and 0 from J, leaving 11 bases between them. CDR3 nucleotide sequence: TGTGCCAGTAGTTCGGCGGCCCGCTCTGGAAACACCATATATTTT. This encodes CASSSAARSGNTIYF. Complete variable domain (other parts from reference TRBV19 and TRBJ1-3): DGGITQSPKYLFRKEGQNVTLSCEQNLNHDAMYWYRQDPGQGLRLIYYSQIVNDFQKGDIAEGYSVSREKKESFPLTVTSAQKNPTAFYLCASSSAARSGNTIYFGEGSWLTVV.

V usage is TRBV14 and J usage is TRBJ2-1; possible D gene TRBD2, 6 bases. Trimming left V 8 bases short and J 8 bases short, with 13 bases between. This CDR3 has 12 amino acids. In germline, CDR1 is SGHDN, CDR2 FVKESK. This CDR3 is CASGGGWDEQFF. The CDR3 DNA reads TGTGCCAGCGGGGGAGGTTGGGATGAGCAGTTCTTC.

This chain connects TRBV21-1 to TRBJ2-1; TRBD1 reflects the table's D call only, with no check against the DNA. TRBV21-1 is given as a pseudogene. This CDR3 comprises 17 residues. The CDR3 reads CASSKAWRGLEQDEQFF. DNA for the CDR3: TGTGCCAGCAGCAAAGCGTGGAGGGGGCTCGAACAGGATGAGCAGTTCTTC.

V is TRBV19 and J is TRBJ1-6; D not certain. The CDR3 length is 15 residues. CDR1 is LNHDA and CDR2 is SQIVND in the germline V gene (reference sequence). V was trimmed by 6 bases and J by 7 bases, leaving 16 bases between them. The CDR3 DNA reads TGTGCCAGTAGCCCTTTGACACTCTCGAATTCACCCCTCCACTTT. Protein sequence: CASSPLTLSNSPLHF.

The CDR3 loop reads CATSRDAQKYMNTEAFF. For the CDR3, the DNA is TGTGCCACCAGCAGAGATGCCCAGAAATACATGAACACTGAAGCTTTCTTT. The chain joins TRBV15 to TRBJ1-1; D is unresolved. Germline values: CDR1 LNHNV, CDR2 YYDKDF (reference sequence). The germline V and J ends were trimmed by 0 bases and 0 bases, with 14 bases remaining between them. The CDR3 extends over 17 amino acids.

V usage is TRBV18 and J usage is TRBJ1-5; 7 nucleotides line up with TRBD1. The V and J ends lost 5 bases and 3 bases, in that order; junction bases with no gene match: 1. Germline lookup yields CDR1 KGHSH and CDR2 LQKENI. CDR3 size: 13 residues. The CDR3, as DNA: TGTGCCAGCTCAACAGGGGACAATCAGCCCCAGCATTTT. Protein product: CASSTGDNQPQHF. Supplemented by reference TRBV18 and TRBJ1-5, the full variable domain reads NAGVMQNPRHLVRRRGQEARLRCSPMKGHSHVYWYRQLPEEGLKFMVYLQKENIIDESGMPKERFSAEFPKEGPSILRIQQVVRGDSAAYFCASSTGDNQPQHFGDGTRLSIL.

This clone appeared a single time. This chain links TRBV25-1 with TRBJ2-2; 7 nucleotides line up with TRBD1. Trimming cost V 5 bases and J 1 base; bases outside gene matches: 4. The CDR3 has 15 amino acids. The germline V gene encodes CDR1 MGHDK and CDR2 SYGVNS. DNA for the CDR3: TGTGCCAGCAGTACCAGGACAGGGAACACCGGGGAGCTGTTTTTT. This sequence encodes CASSTRTGNTGELFF.

This rearrangement joins TRBV7-9 to TRBJ1-2; 11 bases align to TRBD1. Germline values: CDR1 SEHNR, CDR2 FQNEAQ (reference sequence). This CDR3 spans 15 amino acids. The trim removed 5 bases at V and 7 bases at J, leaving 9 bases unmatched. The CDR3 DNA is TGTGCCAGCAGCGCGCTCACCGGGACAGGGGGTGGCTACACCTTC. This translates into CASSALTGTGGGYTF.

This clone came up once. The CDR3 DNA follows: TGTGCCAGCAGCTTAGATGGGGGGGCCTATGGCTACACCTTC. This encodes CASSLDGGAYGYTF. The chain joins TRBV7-2 to TRBJ1-2, with TRBD1 as a possible D gene (6 bases). This CDR3 has 14 amino acids. Deletions cut 1 base from V and 4 bases from J, with 10 bases between. Germline V gene lookup returns CDR1 SGHTA and CDR2 FQGNSA. Complete variable domain (other parts from reference TRBV7-2 and TRBJ1-2): GAGVSQSPSNKVTEKGKDVELRCDPISGHTALYWYRQSLGQGLEFLIYFQGNSAPDKSGLPSDRFSAERTGGSVSTLTIQRTQQEDSAVYLCASSLDGGAYGYTFGSGTRLTVV.

V and J are TRBV7-2 and TRBJ1-1, with D maybe TRBD1 (5 bases). Trimming pared 3 bases from V and 5 bases from J, leaving 19 bases between. Per the germline V gene, CDR1 is SGHTA and CDR2 is FQGNSA. This CDR3 spans 16 amino acids. The CDR3 DNA reads TGTGCCAGCAGCTTCGGCTTGCCCGAAAGGGGAACTGAAGCTTTCTTT. It encodes CASSFGLPERGTEAFF.